This TCR beta chain originates from a study of blood T cell repertoires in COVID-19 (dated by TCRdb to the early 2020s). About the full investigation: Collaborator samples came from the United States, Italy and Spain and covered acute and convalescent phases of COVID-19. The material from the prospective study consisted of cDNA or gDNA derived from T cells, B-cell-depleted T cells, or PBMCs. Subjects who had been exposed to COVID-19, were actively infected with it, or had recovered from it provided the deeply sampled blood TCRbeta repertoires that made up the dataset. The repertoires were made available in a free public database intended to serve as a resource for research on the immune response to SARS-CoV-2. Samples came from the ongoing ImmuneRACE study (first 160 participants) plus 1,254 subjects from 6 global collaborators. Nearly every sample came with metadata listing a de-identified subject ID, COVID-19 status, age in years and sex. HLA class I and class II types, where available, came from metadata supplied by the sample provider rather than from assay-based typing. What the study reported, not specific to this receptor: The amount of clinical and demographic metadata varied by source and participant and was provided uncurated.

From its cysteine to its phenylalanine, the CDR3 spans 15 amino acids. The only DNA kept is the CDR3, 45 bases in frame from the first base. The V and J ends are trimmed by 0 bases and 5 bases, leaving 14 bases between them. CDR1 and CDR2 are drawn from the germline V gene: SGHTS, YDEGEE. Whole blood was collected in K2EDTA tubes by collaborating institutions according to the institutions' own protocols. For TCRbeta analysis, collaborators shipped samples as frozen whole blood, isolated PBMCs, or DNA extracted from either of those sample types. As to this clone: Its antigen specificity is not known. Per-nucleotide qualities are absent, and no much larger clonotype sits a single base away.

TCRbeta CDR3 regions were amplified from genomic DNA by means of the immunoSEQ Assay, a bias-controlled multiplex PCR. As for the original processing: The number of nucleated cells in each sample was estimated from the amplification of reference gene primers within the assay. To quantify the absolute abundance of each unique TCRbeta CDR3 rearrangement, sequence reads were collapsed and filtered. For each sample, productive Simpson clonality was calculated as the square root of Simpson's diversity index over productive rearrangements. The table was pulled from immuneACCESS by TCRdb, which kept in-frame rearrangements only. Such tables lose some clones; where checked, under half of the loss comes from unresolved V genes, and the rest has no known cause. The V and J calls and the clone size are those of that table, but D and trimming were determined from the DNA. This sample gives some 230,000 clones in total; 65% to 90% of them show up just once. The top ten clones comprise less than 8% of the sample.

Here the chain combines TRBV5-8 and TRBJ1-1; TRBD1 could be the D gene, as 5 bases match. The TCR comes from a woman aged 45-59 years with acute or convalescent COVID-19. Sequenced: peripheral blood. The bases are TGTGCCAGCAGCTTGGGGGGACTCTCAGGAACTGAAGCTTTCTTT. Protein translation: CASSLGGLSGTEAFF.